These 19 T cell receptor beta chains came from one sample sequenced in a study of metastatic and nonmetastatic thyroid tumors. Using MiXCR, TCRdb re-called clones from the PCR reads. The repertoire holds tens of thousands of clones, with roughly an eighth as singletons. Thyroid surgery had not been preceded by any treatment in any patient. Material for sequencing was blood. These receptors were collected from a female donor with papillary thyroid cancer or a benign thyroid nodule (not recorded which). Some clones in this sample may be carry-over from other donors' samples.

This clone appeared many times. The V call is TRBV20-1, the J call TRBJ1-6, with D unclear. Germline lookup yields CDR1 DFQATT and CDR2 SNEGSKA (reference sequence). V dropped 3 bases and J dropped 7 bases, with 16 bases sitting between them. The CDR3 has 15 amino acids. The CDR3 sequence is CSASDNRGGNSPLHF. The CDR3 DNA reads TGCAGTGCTAGTGATAACAGAGGAGGCAATTCACCCCTCCACTTT.

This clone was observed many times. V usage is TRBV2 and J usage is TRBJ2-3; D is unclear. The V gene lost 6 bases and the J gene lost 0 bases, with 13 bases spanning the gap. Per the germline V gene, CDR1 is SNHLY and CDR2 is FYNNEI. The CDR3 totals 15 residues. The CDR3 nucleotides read TGTGCCAGCAGCTCCGGCAGGCAGAGCACAGATACGCAGTATTTT. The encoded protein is CASSSGRQSTDTQYF.

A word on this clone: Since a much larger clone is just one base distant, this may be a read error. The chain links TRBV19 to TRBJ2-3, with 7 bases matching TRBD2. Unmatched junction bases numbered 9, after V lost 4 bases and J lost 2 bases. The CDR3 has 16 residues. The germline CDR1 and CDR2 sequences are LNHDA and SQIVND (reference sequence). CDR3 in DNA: TGTGCCAGTAGTAGTGATGCGGGAGCGATCACAGATACGCAGTATTTT. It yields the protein CASSSDAGAITDTQYF. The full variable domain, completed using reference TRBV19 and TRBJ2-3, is DGGITQSPKYLFRKEGQNVTLSCEQNLNHDAMYWYRQDPGQGLRLIYYSQIVNDFQKGDIAEGYSVSREKKESFPLTVTSAQKNPTAFYLCASSSDAGAITDTQYFGPGTRLTVL.

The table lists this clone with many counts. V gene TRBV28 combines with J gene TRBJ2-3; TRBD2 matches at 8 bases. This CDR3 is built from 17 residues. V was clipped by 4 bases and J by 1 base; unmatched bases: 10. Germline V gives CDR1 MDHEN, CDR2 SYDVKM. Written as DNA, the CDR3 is TGTGCCAGCAGTTCGAGAACTAGCGGTTTTCGCACAGATACGCAGTATTTT. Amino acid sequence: CASSSRTSGFRTDTQYF.

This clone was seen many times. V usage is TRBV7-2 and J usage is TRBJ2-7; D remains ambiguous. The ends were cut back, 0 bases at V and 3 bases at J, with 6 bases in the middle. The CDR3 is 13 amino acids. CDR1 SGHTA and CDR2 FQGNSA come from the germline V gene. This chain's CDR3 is CASSLAPNYEQYF. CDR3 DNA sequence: TGTGCCAGCAGCTTAGCACCGAACTACGAGCAGTACTTC.

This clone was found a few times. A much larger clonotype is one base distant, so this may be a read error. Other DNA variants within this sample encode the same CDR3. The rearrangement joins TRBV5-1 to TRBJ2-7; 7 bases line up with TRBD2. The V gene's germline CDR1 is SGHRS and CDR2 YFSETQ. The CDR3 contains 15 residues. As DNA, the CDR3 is TGCGCCAGCTCCACTCAAACGGGAGGTCCCTACGAACAGTACTTC. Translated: CASSTQTGGPYEQYF.

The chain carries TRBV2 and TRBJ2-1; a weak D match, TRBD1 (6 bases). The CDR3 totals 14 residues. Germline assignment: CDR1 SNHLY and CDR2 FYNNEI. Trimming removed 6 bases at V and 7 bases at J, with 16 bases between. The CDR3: CASRHGDMGNEQFF. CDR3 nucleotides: TGTGCCAGCAGGCACGGGGACATGGGGAATGAGCAGTTCTTC.

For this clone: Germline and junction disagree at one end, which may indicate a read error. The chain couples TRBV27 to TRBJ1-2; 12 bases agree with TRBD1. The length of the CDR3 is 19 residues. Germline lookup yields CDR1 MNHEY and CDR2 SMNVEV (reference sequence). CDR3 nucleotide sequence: TGTGCCAGCAGTTTATTGTCAGCTGGGACAGGGGGCGGAATTTATGGATACACCTTC. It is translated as CASSLLSAGTGGGIYGYTF.

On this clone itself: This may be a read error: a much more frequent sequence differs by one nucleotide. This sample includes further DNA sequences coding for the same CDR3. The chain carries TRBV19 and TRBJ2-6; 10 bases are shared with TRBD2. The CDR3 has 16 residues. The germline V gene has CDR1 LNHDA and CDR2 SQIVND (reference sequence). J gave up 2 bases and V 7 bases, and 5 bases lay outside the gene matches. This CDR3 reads CASTRTSGTGANVLTF. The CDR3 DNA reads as TGTGCCAGTACTCGTACTAGCGGGACTGGGGCCAACGTCCTGACTTTC.

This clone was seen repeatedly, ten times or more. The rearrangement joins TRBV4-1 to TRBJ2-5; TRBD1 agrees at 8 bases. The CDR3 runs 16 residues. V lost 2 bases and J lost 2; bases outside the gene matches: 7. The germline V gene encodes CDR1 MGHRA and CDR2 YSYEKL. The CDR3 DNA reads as TGCGCCAGCAGCCAATTTTCGGACAGGGAACAAGAGACCCAGTACTTC. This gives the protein CASSQFSDREQETQYF.

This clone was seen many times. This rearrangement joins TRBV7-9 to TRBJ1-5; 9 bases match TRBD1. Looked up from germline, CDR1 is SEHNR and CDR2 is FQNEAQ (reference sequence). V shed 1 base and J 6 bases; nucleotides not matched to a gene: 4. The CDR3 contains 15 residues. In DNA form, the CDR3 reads TGTGCCAGCAGCTTAGTACAGGGGGCGTTTCAGCCCCAGCATTTT. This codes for CASSLVQGAFQPQHF.

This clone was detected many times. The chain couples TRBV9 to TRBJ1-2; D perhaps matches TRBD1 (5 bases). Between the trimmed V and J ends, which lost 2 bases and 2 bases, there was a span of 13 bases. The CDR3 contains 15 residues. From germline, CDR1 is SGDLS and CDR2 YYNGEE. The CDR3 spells CASSVTGTANYGYTF. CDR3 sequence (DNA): TGTGCCAGCAGCGTTACCGGGACCGCCAACTATGGCTACACCTTC.

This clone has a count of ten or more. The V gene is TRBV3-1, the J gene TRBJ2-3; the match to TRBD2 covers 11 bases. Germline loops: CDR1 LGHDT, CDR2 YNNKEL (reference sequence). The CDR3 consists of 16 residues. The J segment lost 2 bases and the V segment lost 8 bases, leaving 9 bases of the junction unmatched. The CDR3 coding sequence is TGTGCCAGCCGCTGGGGGGGACTAGCGGACACAGATACGCAGTATTTT. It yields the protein CASRWGGLADTDTQYF.

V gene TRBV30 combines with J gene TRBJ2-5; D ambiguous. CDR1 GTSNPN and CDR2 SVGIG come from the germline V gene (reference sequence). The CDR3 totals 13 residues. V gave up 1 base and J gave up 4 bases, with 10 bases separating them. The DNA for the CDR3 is TGTGCCTGGAGTGACATATCGCCAGAGACCCAGTACTTC. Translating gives CAWSDISPETQYF.

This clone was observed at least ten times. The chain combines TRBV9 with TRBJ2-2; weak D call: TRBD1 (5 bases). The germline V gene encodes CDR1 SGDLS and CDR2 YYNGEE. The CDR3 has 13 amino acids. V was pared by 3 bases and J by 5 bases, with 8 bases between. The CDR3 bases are TGTGCCAGCAGCGGCACAGGAACCGGGGAGCTGTTTTTT. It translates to CASSGTGTGELFF. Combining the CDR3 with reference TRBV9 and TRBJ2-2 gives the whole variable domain DSGVTQTPKHLITATGQRVTLRCSPRSGDLSVYWYQQSLDQGLQFLIQYYNGEERAKGNILERFSAQQFPDLHSELNLSSLELGDSALYFCASSGTGTGELFFGEGSRLTVL.

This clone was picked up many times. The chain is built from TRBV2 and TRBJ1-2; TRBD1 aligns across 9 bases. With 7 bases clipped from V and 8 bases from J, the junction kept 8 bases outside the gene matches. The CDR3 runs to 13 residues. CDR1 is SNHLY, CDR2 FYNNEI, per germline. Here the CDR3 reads CASTKTGGAGYTF. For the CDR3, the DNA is TGTGCCAGCACTAAAACAGGGGGCGCGGGCTACACCTTC.

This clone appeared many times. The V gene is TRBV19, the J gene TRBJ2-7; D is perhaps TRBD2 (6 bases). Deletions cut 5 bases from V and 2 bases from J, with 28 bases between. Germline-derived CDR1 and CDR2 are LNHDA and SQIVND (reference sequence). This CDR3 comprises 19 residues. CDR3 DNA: TGTGCCAGTAGTTTATTCGGGGGAAAAGGGGCCCGTGGAGCCTACGAGCAGTACTTC. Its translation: CASSLFGGKGARGAYEQYF.

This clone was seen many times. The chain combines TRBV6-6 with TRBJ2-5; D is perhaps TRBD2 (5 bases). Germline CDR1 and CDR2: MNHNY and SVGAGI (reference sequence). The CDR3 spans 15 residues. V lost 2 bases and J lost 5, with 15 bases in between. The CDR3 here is CASSYTLARGETQYF. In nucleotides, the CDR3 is TGTGCCAGCAGTTACACACTCGCTCGAGGGGAGACCCAGTACTTC.

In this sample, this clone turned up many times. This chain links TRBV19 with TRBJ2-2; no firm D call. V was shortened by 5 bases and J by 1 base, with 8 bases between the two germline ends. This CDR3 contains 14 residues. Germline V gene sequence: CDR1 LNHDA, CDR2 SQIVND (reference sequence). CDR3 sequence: CASSFGKNTGELFF. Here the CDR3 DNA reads TGTGCCAGTAGTTTTGGGAAGAACACCGGGGAGCTGTTTTTT.